This TCR beta chain was captured in a study of CD8+ T cells in alopecia areata. Study-level findings and limits: Normal scalp showed lower clonality than lesional scalp, especially alopecia totalis/universalis. Clarity of TCR sharing across patients fell short of that in mice, possibly HLA-related.

In each case, RNA was isolated and then reverse transcribed into cDNA as the sequencing template. Assay used: immunoSEQ multiplex PCR; TCRdb lists only in-frame clones, some missing. The table includes 50,000 to 80,000 clones, roughly 46% detected once. Germline-derived CDR1 and CDR2 are MGHRA and YSYEKL. V lost 8 bases and J 4 bases, leaving 6 bases between the germline ends. The CDR3 extends over 11 amino acids. Individuals with alopecia areata gave both lesional scalp punch biopsies and peripheral blood for collection. Cell sorting was applied to PBMCs, and CD4+ and CD8+ T cells were collected. On this clone itself: Antigen: not known.

The sequence derives from a human donor with alopecia areata. The V and J genes are TRBV4-1 and TRBJ1-3; the D is unclear. The sample taken for sequencing was NKG2D-low CD8+ T cells sorted from blood. CDR3 DNA: TGCGCCAGCGGAATCGGAAACACCATATATTTT. As protein: CASGIGNTIYF.